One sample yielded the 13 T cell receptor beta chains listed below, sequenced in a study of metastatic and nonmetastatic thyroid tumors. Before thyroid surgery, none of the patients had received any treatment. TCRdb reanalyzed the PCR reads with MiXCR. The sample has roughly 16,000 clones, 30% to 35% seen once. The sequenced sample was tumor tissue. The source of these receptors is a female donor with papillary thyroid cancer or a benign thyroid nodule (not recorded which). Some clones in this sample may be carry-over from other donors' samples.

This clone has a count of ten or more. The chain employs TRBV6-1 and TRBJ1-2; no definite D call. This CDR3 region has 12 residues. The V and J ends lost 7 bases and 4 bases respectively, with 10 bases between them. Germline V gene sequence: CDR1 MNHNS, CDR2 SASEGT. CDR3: CASNPGGYGYTF. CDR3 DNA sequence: TGTGCCAGCAACCCGGGCGGCTATGGCTACACCTTC.

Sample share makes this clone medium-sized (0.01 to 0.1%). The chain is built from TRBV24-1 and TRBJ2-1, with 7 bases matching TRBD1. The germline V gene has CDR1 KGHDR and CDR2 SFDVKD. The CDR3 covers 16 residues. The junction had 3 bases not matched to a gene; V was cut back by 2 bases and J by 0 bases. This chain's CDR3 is CATSDWTGGSYNEQFF. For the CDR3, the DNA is TGTGCCACCAGTGATTGGACAGGTGGCTCCTACAATGAGCAGTTCTTC.

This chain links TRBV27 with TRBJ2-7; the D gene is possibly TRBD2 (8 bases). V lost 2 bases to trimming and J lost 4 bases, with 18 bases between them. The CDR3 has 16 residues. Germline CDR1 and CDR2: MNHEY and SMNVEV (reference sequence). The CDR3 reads CASSLLGGGGGYEQYF. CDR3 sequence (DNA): TGTGCCAGCAGTTTACTTGGAGGGGGCGGGGGGTACGAGCAGTACTTC.

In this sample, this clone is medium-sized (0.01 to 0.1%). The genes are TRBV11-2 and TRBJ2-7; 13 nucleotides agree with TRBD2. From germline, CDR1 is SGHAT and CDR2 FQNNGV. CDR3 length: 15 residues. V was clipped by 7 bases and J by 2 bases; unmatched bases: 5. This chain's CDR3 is CASTLLAGGTYEQYF. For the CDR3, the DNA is TGTGCCAGCACCCTACTAGCGGGGGGGACCTACGAGCAGTACTTC.

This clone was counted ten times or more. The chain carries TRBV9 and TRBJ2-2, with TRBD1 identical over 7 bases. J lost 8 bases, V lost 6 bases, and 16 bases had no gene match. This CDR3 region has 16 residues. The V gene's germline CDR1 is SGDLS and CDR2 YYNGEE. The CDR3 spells CASTPRENRGLGELFF. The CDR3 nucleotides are TGTGCCAGCACCCCAAGGGAGAACAGGGGCTTAGGGGAGCTGTTTTTT.

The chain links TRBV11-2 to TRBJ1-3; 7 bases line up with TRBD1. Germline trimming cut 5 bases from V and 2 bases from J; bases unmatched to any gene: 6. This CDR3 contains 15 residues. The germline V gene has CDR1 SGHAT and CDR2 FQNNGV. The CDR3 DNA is TGTGCCAGCAGCCTGACAGGGAAGGCTGGAAACACCATATATTTT. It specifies CASSLTGKAGNTIYF.

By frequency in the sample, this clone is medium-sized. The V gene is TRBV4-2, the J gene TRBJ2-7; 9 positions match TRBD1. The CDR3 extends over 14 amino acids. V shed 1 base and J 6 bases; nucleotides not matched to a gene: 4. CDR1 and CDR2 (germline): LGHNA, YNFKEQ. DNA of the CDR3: TGTGCCAGCAGCCAAGCCCGGACAGGGGCCGAGCAGTACTTC. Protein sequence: CASSQARTGAEQYF.

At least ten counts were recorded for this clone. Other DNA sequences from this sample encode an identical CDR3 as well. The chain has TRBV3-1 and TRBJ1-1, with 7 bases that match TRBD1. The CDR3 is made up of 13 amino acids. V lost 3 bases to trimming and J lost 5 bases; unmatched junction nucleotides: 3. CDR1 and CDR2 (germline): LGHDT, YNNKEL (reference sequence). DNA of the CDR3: TGTGCCAGCAGCCAGCAGGGGGGGACTGAAGCTTTCTTT. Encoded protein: CASSQQGGTEAFF.

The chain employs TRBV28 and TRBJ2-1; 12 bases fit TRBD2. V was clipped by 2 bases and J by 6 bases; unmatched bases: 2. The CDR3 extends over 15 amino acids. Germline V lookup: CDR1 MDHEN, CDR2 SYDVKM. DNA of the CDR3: TGTGCCAGCAGTTTAGGACTAGCGGGGTTCAATGAGCAGTTCTTC. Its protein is CASSLGLAGFNEQFF.

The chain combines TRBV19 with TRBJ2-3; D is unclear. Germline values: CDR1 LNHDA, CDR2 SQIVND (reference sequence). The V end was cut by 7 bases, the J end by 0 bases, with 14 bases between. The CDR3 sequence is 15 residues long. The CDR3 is CASKVGDFSTDTQYF. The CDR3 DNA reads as TGTGCCAGTAAGGTCGGAGATTTTAGCACAGATACGCAGTATTTT.

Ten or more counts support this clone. CDR3 loop: CASSLGQEDEQFF. CDR3 nucleotide sequence: TGTGCCAGCAGCCTCGGACAGGAGGATGAGCAGTTCTTC. The J gene is TRBJ2-1, the V gene TRBV6-4; 7 positions match TRBD1. The V gene's germline CDR1 is MRHNA and CDR2 SNTAGT. The CDR3 sequence is 13 residues long. With V trimmed by 6 bases and J by 8 bases, 7 bases remained unmatched.

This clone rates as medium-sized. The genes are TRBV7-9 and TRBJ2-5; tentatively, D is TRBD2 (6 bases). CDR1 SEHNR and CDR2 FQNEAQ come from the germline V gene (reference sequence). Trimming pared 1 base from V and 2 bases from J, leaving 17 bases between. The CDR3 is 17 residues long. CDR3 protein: CASSLVRGPGLQETQYF. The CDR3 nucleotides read TGTGCCAGCAGCTTAGTTAGGGGCCCCGGACTACAAGAGACCCAGTACTTC.

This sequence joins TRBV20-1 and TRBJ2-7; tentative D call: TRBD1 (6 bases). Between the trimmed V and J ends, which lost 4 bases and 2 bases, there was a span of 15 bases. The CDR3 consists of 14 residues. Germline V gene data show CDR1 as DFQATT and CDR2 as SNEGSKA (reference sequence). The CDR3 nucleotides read TGCAGTGCTAACCAACAGGGACCCCCCTACGAGCAGTACTTC. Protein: CSANQQGPPYEQYF.